This T cell receptor beta chain was documented in a study of technical replicates of blood from a few donors. A few counts support this clone. The germline V gene encodes CDR1 SGHRS and CDR2 YFSETQ. The ends were cut back, 0 bases at V and 3 bases at J, with 13 bases in the middle. The length of the CDR3 is 15 residues. Repertoires were generated with immunoSEQ multiplex PCR, while TCRdb's copy carries only in-frame clones and drops some. The data contain about 61,000 clones, more than 75% of them singletons. The TCR was taken from a human donor in good health. Some clones in this sample may be carry-over from other donors' samples. The rearrangement links TRBV5-1 to TRBJ2-7; the D gene is possibly TRBD2 (6 bases). Material: PBMCs. CDR3 sequence reads: CASSLAPGSRYEQYF. The CDR3 DNA sequence: TGCGCCAGCAGCTTGGCACCCGGGAGTCGCTACGAGCAGTACTTC.